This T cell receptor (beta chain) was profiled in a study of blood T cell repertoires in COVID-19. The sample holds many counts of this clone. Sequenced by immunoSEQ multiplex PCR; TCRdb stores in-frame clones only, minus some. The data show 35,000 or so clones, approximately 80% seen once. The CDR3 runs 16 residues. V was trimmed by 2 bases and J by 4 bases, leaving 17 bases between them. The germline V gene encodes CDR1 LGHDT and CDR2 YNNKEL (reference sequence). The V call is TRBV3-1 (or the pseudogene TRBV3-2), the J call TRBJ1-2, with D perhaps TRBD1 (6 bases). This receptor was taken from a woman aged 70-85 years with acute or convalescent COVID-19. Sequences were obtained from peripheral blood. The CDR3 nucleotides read TGTGCCAGCAGCCAACTGGACAGACCCAGCTCCTATGGCTACACCTTC. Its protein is CASSQLDRPSSYGYTF.